These 11 T cell receptor beta chains share one sample of origin, sequenced in a study of blood T cell repertoires in COVID-19 (dated by TCRdb to about 2020). Libraries were made using the immunoSEQ multiplex PCR assay. Drawn from immuneACCESS, this table holds only the in-frame rearrangements with V and J called that TCRdb kept. Clones are partly lost; checked studies trace under half to an unresolved V gene and leave the rest unexplained. The sample yields around 230,000 clones; approximately 82% were counted once. Jointly, the top ten make up 7.5% to 9% of the sample. The sequenced sample was peripheral blood. Receptor source: a woman between 50 and 59 years old with acute or convalescent COVID-19.

The chain has TRBV6-5 and TRBJ2-3, with D possibly TRBD2 on 6 matching bases. Looked up from germline, CDR1 is MNHEY and CDR2 is SVGAGI. Trimming took 5 bases from V and 5 from J, leaving 17 bases between them. This CDR3 spans 15 amino acids. CDR3 sequence: CASSPRERVGDTQYF. Written as DNA, the CDR3 is TGTGCCAGCAGTCCCAGGGAGCGGGTGGGAGATACGCAGTATTTT.

The rearrangement joins TRBV9 to TRBJ2-7; TRBD1 agrees at 8 bases. This CDR3 has 14 amino acids. CDR1 and CDR2 (germline): SGDLS, YYNGEE. V shed 4 bases, J shed 3 bases, and the junction held 6 bases outside the gene matches. The CDR3 DNA reads TGTGCCAGCAGCCCTAGGGACAGGAGCTACGAGCAGTACTTC. Translating it yields CASSPRDRSYEQYF.

This clone was counted only a few times. V and J are TRBV27 and TRBJ1-4; maybe TRBD1 (6 bases). The CDR3 is made up of 13 amino acids. V lost 6 bases to trimming and J lost 7 bases, with 12 bases between them. Germline values: CDR1 MNHEY, CDR2 SMNVEV (reference sequence). The CDR3 DNA follows: TGTGCCAGCAGAGAACAGGGTGTTGAAAAACTGTTTTTT. Residues: CASREQGVEKLFF.

The J gene is TRBJ2-7, the V gene TRBV6-2 or TRBV6-3; D possibly corresponds to TRBD2 (6 bases). CDR3 length: 15 residues. Germline V CDR1 and CDR2: MNHEY, SVGEGT. V lost 2 bases and J 3 bases, leaving 14 bases between the germline ends. Here the CDR3 DNA reads TGTGCCAGCAGTTACAGGACGGGAGTAGGCTACGAGCAGTACTTC. Amino acids: CASSYRTGVGYEQYF.

J is TRBJ2-5 and V is TRBV5-1, with TRBD1 as a possible D gene (6 bases). This CDR3 contains 14 residues. CDR1 SGHRS and CDR2 YFSETQ come from the germline V gene. V was pared by 7 bases and J by 5 bases, with 18 bases between. The chain's CDR3 is CASVPQGAGETQYF. The CDR3 bases are TGCGCCAGCGTACCACAGGGTGCAGGGGAGACCCAGTACTTC. Full variable domain (outside the CDR3, taken from reference TRBV5-1 and TRBJ2-5): KAGVTQTPRYLIKTRGQQVTLSCSPISGHRSVSWYQQTPGQGLQFLFEYFSETQRNKGNFPGRFSGRQFSNSRSEMNVSTLELGDSALYLCASVPQGAGETQYFGPGTRLLVL.

This chain links TRBV5-6 with TRBJ2-7, with TRBD1 as a possible D gene (7 bases). Per the germline V gene, CDR1 is SGHDT and CDR2 is YYEEEE. V lost 4 bases and J lost 3, with 14 bases in between. CDR3 length: 14 amino acids. CDR3 DNA: TGTGCCAGCAGCCCAGGGGGGTCGGACTACGAGCAGTACTTC. This translates into CASSPGGSDYEQYF.

The V and J genes are TRBV24-1 and TRBJ2-6; D possibly corresponds to TRBD2 (6 bases). This CDR3 contains 18 residues. Trimming took 6 bases from V and 1 from J, leaving 18 bases between them. Germline lookup yields CDR1 KGHDR and CDR2 SFDVKD. CDR3 sequence reads: CATSPVPGVESGANVLTF. The CDR3 nucleotides read TGTGCCACCAGTCCTGTTCCGGGGGTCGAGTCTGGGGCCAACGTCCTGACTTTC.

This clone has more than one count but fewer than ten. CDR3 sequence reads: CASSQSDSSYEQYF. In nucleotides, the CDR3 is TGTGCCAGCAGCCAATCGGACAGCTCCTACGAGCAGTACTTC. V is TRBV3-1 (or the pseudogene TRBV3-2) and J is TRBJ2-7; TRBD1 might be the D (6 bases). This CDR3 is 14 amino acids long. Trimming removed 2 bases at V and 0 bases at J, with 8 bases between. Germline V gives CDR1 LGHDT, CDR2 YNNKEL (reference sequence).

This chain links TRBV10-3 with TRBJ2-3; 9 nucleotides align to TRBD2. CDR1 and CDR2 (germline): ENHRY, SYGVKD. V shed 11 bases, J shed 4 bases, and the junction held 10 bases outside the gene matches. CDR3 length equals 14 residues. CDR3 nucleotides: TGTGCCTCCCGACTAGCGGAGGGTGCAGATACGCAGTATTTT. Translated: CASRLAEGADTQYF.

This chain links TRBV11-2 with TRBJ2-7; D perhaps matches TRBD2 (6 bases). V was trimmed by 5 bases and J by 4 bases, leaving 15 bases between them. The CDR3 is 14 residues long. Per germline, CDR1 SGHAT and CDR2 FQNNGV. The CDR3: CASSPVTGVYEQYF. The CDR3 DNA is TGTGCCAGCAGCCCAGTAACGGGAGTTTACGAGCAGTACTTC.

This clone has ten or more counts. The chain joins TRBV3-1 (or the pseudogene TRBV3-2) to TRBJ2-1; tentatively, D is TRBD2 (5 bases). Per the germline V gene, CDR1 is LGHDT and CDR2 is YNNKEL (reference sequence). V was trimmed by 0 bases and J by 5 bases, leaving 17 bases between them. CDR3 length equals 17 residues. The CDR3 coding sequence is TGTGCCAGCAGCCAAGATTTTCGGCGGGCCCTTGACAATGAGCAGTTCTTC. Translating it yields CASSQDFRRALDNEQFF.